This entry describes one T cell receptor (beta chain). The antigen remains unidentified. The PCR made use of 60 Vbeta and 13 Jbeta primers. TCRdb's copy holds only in-frame clones and misses some; the assay was immunoSEQ multiplex PCR. Of around 100,000 clones detected, under 70% appear once; the ten largest clones hold over 6.5%. The sample originates from a study of cytomegalovirus exposure and HLA in healthy donors. Although they were nominally healthy when sampled, donors likely had unrecorded immune exposures. The CDR3 length is 11 residues. Trimming pared 7 bases from V and 4 bases from J, leaving 10 bases between. Germline V lookup: CDR1 DFQATT, CDR2 SNEGSKA (reference sequence). Broader study findings: Association with HLA alleles at 0.05 false discovery rate was found for 17,000 or so TCR beta sequences in a later analysis. When analyzed later, a missense DCLRE1C variant was found to be linked to TCR beta V- and J-gene trimming. In a later analysis, across HLA loci, associated TCR counts were highest for DRB1, lowest for HLA-C.

The rearrangement uses TRBV20-1 and TRBJ1-2, with D possibly being TRBD1 (5 bases). The specimen sequenced was PBMCs. This sequence was found in a man aged 18 to 29 in good health and CMV-seropositive. The CDR3, as DNA: TGCAGTGGGCGGACAAGCTATGGCTACACCTTC. Its protein is CSGRTSYGYTF.